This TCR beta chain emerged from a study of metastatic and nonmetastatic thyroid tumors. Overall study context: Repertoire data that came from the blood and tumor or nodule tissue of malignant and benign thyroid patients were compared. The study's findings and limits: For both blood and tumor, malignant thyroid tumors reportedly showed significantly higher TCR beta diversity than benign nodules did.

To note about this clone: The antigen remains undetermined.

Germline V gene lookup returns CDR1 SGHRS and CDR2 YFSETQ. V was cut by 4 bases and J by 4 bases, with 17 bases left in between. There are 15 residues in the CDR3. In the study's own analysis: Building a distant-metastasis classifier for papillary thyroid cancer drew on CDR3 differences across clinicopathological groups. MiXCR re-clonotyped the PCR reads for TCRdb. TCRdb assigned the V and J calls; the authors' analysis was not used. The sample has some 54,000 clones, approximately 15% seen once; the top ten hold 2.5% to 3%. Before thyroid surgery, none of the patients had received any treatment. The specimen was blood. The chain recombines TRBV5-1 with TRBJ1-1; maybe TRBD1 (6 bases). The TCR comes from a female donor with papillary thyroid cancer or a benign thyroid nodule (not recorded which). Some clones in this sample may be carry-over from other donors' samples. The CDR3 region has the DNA TGCGCCAGCAGCCGCCACCAGGGGTTAGGCACTGAAGCTTTCTTT. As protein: CASSRHQGLGTEAFF. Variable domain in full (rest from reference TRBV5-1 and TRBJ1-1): KAGVTQTPRYLIKTRGQQVTLSCSPISGHRSVSWYQQTPGQGLQFLFEYFSETQRNKGNFPGRFSGRQFSNSRSEMNVSTLELGDSALYLCASSRHQGLGTEAFFGQGTRLTVV.